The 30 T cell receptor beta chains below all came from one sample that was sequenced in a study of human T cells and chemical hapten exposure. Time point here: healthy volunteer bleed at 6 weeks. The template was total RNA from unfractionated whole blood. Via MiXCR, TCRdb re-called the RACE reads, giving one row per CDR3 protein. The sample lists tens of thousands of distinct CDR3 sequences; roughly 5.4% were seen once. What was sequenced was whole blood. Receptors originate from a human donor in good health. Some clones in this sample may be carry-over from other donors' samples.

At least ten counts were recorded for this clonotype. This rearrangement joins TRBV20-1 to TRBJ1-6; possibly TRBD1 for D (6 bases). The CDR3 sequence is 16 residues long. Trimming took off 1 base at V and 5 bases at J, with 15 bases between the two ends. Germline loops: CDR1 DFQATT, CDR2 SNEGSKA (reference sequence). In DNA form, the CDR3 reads TGCAGTGCTAGAGTATTTTTGACAGGTGATAATTCACCCCTCCACTTT. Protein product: CSARVFLTGDNSPLHF.

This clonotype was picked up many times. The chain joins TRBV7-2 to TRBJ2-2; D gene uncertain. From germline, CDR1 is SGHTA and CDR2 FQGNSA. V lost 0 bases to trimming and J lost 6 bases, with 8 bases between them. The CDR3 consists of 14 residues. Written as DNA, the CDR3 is TGTGCCAGCAGCTTAGCTGCAGGACCCGGGGAGCTGTTTTTT. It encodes CASSLAAGPGELFF.

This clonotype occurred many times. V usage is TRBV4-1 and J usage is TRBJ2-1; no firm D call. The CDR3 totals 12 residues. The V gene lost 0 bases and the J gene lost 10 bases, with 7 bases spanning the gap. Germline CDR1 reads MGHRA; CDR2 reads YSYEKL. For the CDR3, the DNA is TGCGCCAGCAGCCAAGAGATGGGGGAGCAGTTCTTC. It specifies CASSQEMGEQFF.

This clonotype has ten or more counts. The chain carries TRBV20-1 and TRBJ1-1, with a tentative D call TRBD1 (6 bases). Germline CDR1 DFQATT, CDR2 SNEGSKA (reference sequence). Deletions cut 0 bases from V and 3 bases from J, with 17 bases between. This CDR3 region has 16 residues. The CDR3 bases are TGCAGTGCTAGAGATGAGAGGGGGGGTAGTGACACTGAAGCTTTCTTT. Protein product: CSARDERGGSDTEAFF.

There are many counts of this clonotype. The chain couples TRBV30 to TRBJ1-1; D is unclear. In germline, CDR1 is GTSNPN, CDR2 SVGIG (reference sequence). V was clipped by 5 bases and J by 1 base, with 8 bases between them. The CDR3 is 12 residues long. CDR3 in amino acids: CAWGRQNTEAFF. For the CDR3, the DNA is TGTGCCTGGGGACGCCAGAACACTGAAGCTTTCTTT.

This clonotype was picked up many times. The CDR3 loop reads CASSHLGREDGYTF. The CDR3 nucleotides read TGTGCCAGCAGTCATCTTGGACGGGAGGATGGCTACACCTTC. The V call is TRBV27, the J call TRBJ1-2; D unresolved. Germline CDR1 and CDR2: MNHEY and SMNVEV (reference sequence). The CDR3 is 14 amino acids. Trimming pared 5 bases from V and 6 bases from J, leaving 16 bases between.

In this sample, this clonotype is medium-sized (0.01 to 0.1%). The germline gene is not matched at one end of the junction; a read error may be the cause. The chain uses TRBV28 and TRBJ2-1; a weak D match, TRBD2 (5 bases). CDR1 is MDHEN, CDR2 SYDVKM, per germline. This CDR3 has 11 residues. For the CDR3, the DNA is TGTGCCAGCAGTTCCGGACGAGGGTGGGTCTTC. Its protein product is CASSSGRGWVF.

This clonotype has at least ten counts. CDR3 region: CASMARGVTDTQYF. CDR3 bases: TGTGCCAGCATGGCGCGGGGGGTCACAGATACGCAGTATTTT. The chain is built from TRBV6-1 and TRBJ2-3, with TRBD2 matching 8 bases. The V gene's germline CDR1 is MNHNS and CDR2 SASEGT. Unmatched junction bases numbered 5, after V lost 7 bases and J lost 2 bases. CDR3 length: 14 residues.

The CDR3 loop reads CASSSLGGVEFF. CDR3 nucleotide sequence: TGTGCCAGCAGCTCCCTAGGGGGGGTAGAGTTCTTC. J is TRBJ2-1 and V is TRBV5-4; D may be TRBD2 (7 bases). There are 12 residues in the CDR3. Germline V CDR1 and CDR2: SGHNT, YYREEE (reference sequence). Trimming left V 3 bases short and J 14 bases short, with 15 bases between.

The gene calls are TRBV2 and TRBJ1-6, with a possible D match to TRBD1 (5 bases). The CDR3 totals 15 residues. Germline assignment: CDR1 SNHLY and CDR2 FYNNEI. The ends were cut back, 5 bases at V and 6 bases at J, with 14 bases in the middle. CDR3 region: CASSTSDSLNSPLHF. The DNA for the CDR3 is TGTGCCAGCAGTACCTCTGACAGCCTTAATTCACCCCTCCACTTT.

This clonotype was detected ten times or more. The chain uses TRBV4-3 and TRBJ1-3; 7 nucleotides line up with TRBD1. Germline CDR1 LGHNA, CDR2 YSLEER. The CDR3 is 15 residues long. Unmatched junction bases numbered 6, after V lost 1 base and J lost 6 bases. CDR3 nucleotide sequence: TGCGCCAGCAGCCAAGGACAGGGATTGGTAAACACCATATATTTT. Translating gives CASSQGQGLVNTIYF.

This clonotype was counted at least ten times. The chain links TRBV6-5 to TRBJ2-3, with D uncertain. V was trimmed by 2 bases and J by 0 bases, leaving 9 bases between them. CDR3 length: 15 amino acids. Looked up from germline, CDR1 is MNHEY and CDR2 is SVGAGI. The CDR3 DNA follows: TGTGCCAGCAGTTACGGTCCGTCCAGCACAGATACGCAGTATTTT. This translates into CASSYGPSSTDTQYF.

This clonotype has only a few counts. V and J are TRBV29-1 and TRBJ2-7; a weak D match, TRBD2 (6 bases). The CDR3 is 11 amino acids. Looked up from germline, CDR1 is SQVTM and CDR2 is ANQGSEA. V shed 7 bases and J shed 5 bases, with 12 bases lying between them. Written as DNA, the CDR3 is TGCAGCGCTGCGGGAATGGACGAGCAGTACTTC. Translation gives CSAAGMDEQYF.

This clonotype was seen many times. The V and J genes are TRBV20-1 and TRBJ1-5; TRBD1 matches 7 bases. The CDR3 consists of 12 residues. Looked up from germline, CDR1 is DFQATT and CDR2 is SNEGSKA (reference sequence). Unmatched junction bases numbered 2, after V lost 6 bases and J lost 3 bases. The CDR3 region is CSAGQANQPQHF. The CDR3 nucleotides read TGCAGTGCCGGACAGGCCAATCAGCCCCAGCATTTT.

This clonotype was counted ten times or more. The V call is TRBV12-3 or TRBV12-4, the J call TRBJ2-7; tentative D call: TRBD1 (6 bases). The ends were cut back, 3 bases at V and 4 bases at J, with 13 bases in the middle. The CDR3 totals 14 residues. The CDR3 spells CASSFPGRGYEQYF. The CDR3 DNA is TGTGCCAGCAGTTTTCCTGGCAGGGGTTACGAGCAGTACTTC.

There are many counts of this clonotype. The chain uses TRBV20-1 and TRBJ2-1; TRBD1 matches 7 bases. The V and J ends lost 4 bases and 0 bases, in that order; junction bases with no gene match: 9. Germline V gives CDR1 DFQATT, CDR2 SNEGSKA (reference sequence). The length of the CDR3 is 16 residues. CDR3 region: CSATSRGKSSYNEQFF. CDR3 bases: TGCAGTGCTACTTCCAGGGGGAAGAGCTCCTACAATGAGCAGTTCTTC.

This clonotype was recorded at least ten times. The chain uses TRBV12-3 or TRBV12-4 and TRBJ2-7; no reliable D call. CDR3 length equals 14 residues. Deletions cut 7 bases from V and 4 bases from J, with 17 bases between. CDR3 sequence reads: CASITTLRLYEQYF. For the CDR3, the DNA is TGTGCCAGCATCACCACGCTGCGGTTGTACGAGCAGTACTTC.

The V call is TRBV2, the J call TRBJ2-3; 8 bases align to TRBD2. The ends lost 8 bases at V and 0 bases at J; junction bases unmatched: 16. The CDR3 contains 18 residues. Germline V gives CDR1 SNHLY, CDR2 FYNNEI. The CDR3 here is CASHPFAGGLTSTDTQYF. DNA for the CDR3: TGTGCCAGCCATCCGTTCGCGGGGGGACTGACTAGCACAGATACGCAGTATTTT.

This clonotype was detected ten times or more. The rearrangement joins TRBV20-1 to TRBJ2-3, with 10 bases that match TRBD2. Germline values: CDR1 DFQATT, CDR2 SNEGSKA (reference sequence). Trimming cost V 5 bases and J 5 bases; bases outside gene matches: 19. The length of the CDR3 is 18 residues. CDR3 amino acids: CSAFVLKGPSGRGDTQYF. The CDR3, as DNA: TGCAGTGCTTTTGTTCTTAAGGGGCCTAGCGGGAGAGGAGATACGCAGTATTTT.

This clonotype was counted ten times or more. The chain's CDR3 is CASSIGTGGSSEGYTF. The CDR3 DNA reads TGTGCCAGTAGTATCGGGACAGGGGGATCTTCGGAGGGCTACACCTTC. The chain couples TRBV19 to TRBJ1-2; 11 bases match TRBD1. V shed 3 bases, J shed 8 bases, and the junction held 11 bases outside the gene matches. Germline CDR1 reads LNHDA; CDR2 reads SQIVND (reference sequence). The CDR3 extends over 16 amino acids.

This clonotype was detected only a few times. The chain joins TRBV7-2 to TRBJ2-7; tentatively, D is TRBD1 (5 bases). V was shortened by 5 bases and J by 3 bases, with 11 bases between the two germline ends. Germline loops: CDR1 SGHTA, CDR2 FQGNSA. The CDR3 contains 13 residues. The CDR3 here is CASSNRQRYEQYF. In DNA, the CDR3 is TGTGCCAGCAGCAATCGACAGCGCTACGAGCAGTACTTC.

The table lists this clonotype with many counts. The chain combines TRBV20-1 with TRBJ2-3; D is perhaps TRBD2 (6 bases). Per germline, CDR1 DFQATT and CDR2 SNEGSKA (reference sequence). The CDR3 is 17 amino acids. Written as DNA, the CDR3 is TGCAGCGTCTCATGGGAGTGGAGGGCCGGGGTTGGAGATACGCAGTATTTT. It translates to CSVSWEWRAGVGDTQYF.

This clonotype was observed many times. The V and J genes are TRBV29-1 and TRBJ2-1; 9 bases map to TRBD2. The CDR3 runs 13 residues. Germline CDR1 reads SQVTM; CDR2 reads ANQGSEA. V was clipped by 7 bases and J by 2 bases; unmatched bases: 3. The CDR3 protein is CSAKREAYNEQFF. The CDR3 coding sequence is TGCAGCGCTAAGCGGGAGGCCTACAATGAGCAGTTCTTC.

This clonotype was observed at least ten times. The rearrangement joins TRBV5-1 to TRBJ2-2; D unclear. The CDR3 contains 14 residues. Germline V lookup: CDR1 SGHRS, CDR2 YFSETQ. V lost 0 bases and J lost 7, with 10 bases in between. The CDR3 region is CASSLDTWGGELFF. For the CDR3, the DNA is TGCGCCAGCAGCTTGGATACGTGGGGCGGGGAGCTGTTTTTT.

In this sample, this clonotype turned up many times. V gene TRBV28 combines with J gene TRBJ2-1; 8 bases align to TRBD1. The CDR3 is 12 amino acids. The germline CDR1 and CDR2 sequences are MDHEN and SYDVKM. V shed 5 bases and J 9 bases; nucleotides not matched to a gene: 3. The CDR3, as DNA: TGTGCCAGCAGTCCAGGGGGCGTTGAGCAGTTCTTC. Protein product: CASSPGGVEQFF.

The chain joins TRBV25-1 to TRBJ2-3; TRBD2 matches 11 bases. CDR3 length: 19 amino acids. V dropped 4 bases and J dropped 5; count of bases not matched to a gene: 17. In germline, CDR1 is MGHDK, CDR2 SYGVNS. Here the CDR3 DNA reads TGTGCCAGCAGTGGAAGACCCACCGCCGGGACTAGCGGCCAAGATACGCAGTATTTT. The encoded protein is CASSGRPTAGTSGQDTQYF.

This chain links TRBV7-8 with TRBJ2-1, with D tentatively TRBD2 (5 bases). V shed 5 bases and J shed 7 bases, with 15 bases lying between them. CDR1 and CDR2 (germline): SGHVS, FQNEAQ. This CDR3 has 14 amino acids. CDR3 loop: CASSPMARRNEQFF. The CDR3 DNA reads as TGTGCCAGCAGCCCGATGGCCCGGAGGAATGAGCAGTTCTTC.

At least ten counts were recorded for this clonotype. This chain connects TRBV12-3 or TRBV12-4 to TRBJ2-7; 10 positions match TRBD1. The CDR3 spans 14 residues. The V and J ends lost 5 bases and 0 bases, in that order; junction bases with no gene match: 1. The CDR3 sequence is CASSRTGGSYEQYF. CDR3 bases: TGTGCCAGCAGTAGGACAGGGGGCTCCTACGAGCAGTACTTC.

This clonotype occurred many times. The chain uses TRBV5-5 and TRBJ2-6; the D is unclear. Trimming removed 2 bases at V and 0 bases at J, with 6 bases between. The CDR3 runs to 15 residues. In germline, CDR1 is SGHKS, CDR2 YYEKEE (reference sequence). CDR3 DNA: TGTGCCAGCAGCTTCACTTACTCTGGGGCCAACGTCCTGACTTTC. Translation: CASSFTYSGANVLTF.

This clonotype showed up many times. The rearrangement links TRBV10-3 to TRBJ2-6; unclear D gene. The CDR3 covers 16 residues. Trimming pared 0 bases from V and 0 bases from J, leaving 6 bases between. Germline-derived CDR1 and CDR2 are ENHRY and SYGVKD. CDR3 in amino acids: CAISESRSSGANVLTF. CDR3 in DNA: TGTGCCATCAGTGAGTCGAGGAGCTCTGGGGCCAACGTCCTGACTTTC.